These T cell receptor beta chains were read from a single sample in a study of cytomegalovirus exposure and HLA in healthy donors. Sequenced by immunoSEQ multiplex PCR; TCRdb stores in-frame clones only, minus some. The data contain around 130,000 clones, about 73% of them singletons. What was sequenced was PBMCs. The receptors were gathered from a woman between 35 and 50 years old in good health and CMV-seropositive. CDR3s include the opening cysteine and the closing phenylalanine or tryptophan. Fields, in order: V gene, D gene, clone size, J gene, CDR3 DNA, CDR3 protein. The D gene is left open where the match is weak. The size of a clone is reported for some rows only, either as once, few or many, or as a class for expanded clones.

>TRBV28|TRBD2|.|TRBJ2-7
TGTGCCAGCAGTTGGCTAGCGGGAGCCTACGAGCAGTACTTC
CASSWLAGAYEQYF
>TRBV19|.|few|TRBJ1-5
TGTGCCAGTTGGGGGGGGAATCAGCCCCAGCATTTT
CASWGGNQPQHF
>TRBV5-1|.|.|TRBJ1-4
TGCGCCAGCAGCTTGGCAGCAACTAATGAAAAACTGTTTTTT
CASSLAATNEKLFF
>TRBV5-4|TRBD2|.|TRBJ2-5
TGTGCCAGCAGCGGGAGGTGGGCGGGGGGGACTCCTTATCAAGAGACCCAGTACTTC
CASSGRWAGGTPYQETQYF
>TRBV6-5|.|.|TRBJ2-7
TGTGCCAGCATCGGAACAGGATTACCCTACGAGCAGTACTTC
CASIGTGLPYEQYF
>TRBV5-4|.|.|TRBJ2-3
TGTGCCAGCAGCTTTGGGGGGGGCTCAACAGATACGCAGTATTTT
CASSFGGGSTDTQYF
>TRBV4-1|.|.|TRBJ1-5
TGCGCCAGCAGCCCTCGGGCCGCCCGGGACAATCAGCCCCAGCATTTT
CASSPRAARDNQPQHF
>TRBV7-9|TRBD2|.|TRBJ2-7
TGTGCCAGCAGCTTACTAGCGGGGAGATCCTACGAGCAGTACTTC
CASSLLAGRSYEQYF
>TRBV5-1|TRBD2|.|TRBJ2-7
TGCGCCAGCAGCTCCAGACTAGCGGGAGACTTCGAGCAGTACTTC
CASSSRLAGDFEQYF
>TRBV19|TRBD1|few|TRBJ1-2
TGTGCCAGTAGTATGACAGGGGTTGGACGCGACCATGGCTACACCTTC
CASSMTGVGRDHGYTF
>TRBV4-1|.|.|TRBJ2-5
TGCGCCAGCAGCCCTCTGGGGGAGGTTAGGACCCAGTACTTC
CASSPLGEVRTQYF
>TRBV4-3|TRBD2|few|TRBJ2-1
TGCGCCAGCAGCCCCCAGAGGGTAGCGGGAGGGTACAATGAGCAGTTCTTC
CASSPQRVAGGYNEQFF
>TRBV10-3|.|.|TRBJ1-1
TGTGCCATCAGTGGGCCTTCAGGAGGGATTAGCACTGAAGCTTTCTTT
CAISGPSGGISTEAFF
>TRBV30|TRBD1|.|TRBJ1-2
TGTGCCTGGAGTTCGAGGACAGGCCTCTATGGCTACACCTTC
CAWSSRTGLYGYTF
>TRBV13|.|.|TRBJ1-2
TGTGCCAGCAGCTTAGTGGCAGGGAACTATGGCTACACCTTC
CASSLVAGNYGYTF
>TRBV5-6|.|.|TRBJ1-1
TGTGCCAGCAGCTACCTTGGACAGATGAACACTGAAGCTTTCTTT
CASSYLGQMNTEAFF
>TRBV10-3|TRBD1|few|TRBJ1-2
TGTGCCATCAGCCCGGGACAGGGTTGGGATGGCTACACCTTC
CAISPGQGWDGYTF
>TRBV6-5|TRBD2|.|TRBJ2-3
TGTGCCAGCAGTTACTCGGCCGGGAGGAGTAGTGATACGCAGTATTTT
CASSYSAGRSSDTQYF
>TRBV7-2|.|.|TRBJ1-1
TGTGCCAGCAGTGTAAGGGGGATGAACACTGAAGCTTTCTTT
CASSVRGMNTEAFF
>TRBV4-3|TRBD2|.|TRBJ2-2
TGCGCCAGCAGCCAAAACCCCCCGACTAGCGGGAGAGGCGGGGAGCTGTTTTTT
CASSQNPPTSGRGGELFF
>TRBV2|.|.|TRBJ2-7
TGTGCCAGCTCCCCTAGCCGAGAGCAGTACTTC
CASSPSREQYF
>TRBV5-1|.|few|TRBJ1-5
TGCGCCAGCAGCCCGGGGACTGCCGATCAGCCCCAGCATTTT
CASSPGTADQPQHF
>TRBV4-2|TRBD1|.|TRBJ2-5
TGTGCCAGCAGCCTTTCCGGGACAGAAGAGACCCAGTACTTC
CASSLSGTEETQYF
>TRBV2|.|.|TRBJ2-3
TGTGCCGGATGGTTAAGGACTAGCACAGATACGCAGTATTTT
CAGWLRTSTDTQYF
>TRBV27|.|few|TRBJ2-5
TGTGCCAGCAGTTCCCACCGGGTCACGACGCGGGGGACCCAGTACTTC
CASSSHRVTTRGTQYF
>TRBV9|.|few|TRBJ1-6
TGTGCCAGCAGCGTAGAAGAGTCGGGGAATTCACCCCTCCACTTT
CASSVEESGNSPLHF